Following are 8 T cell receptor beta chains from one sample sequenced in a study of shared clonotypes between healthy human individuals. Measured with immunoSEQ multiplex PCR; TCRdb has only the in-frame clones, and not every one. The data contain some 2.1 million clones, about 93% of them seen just once; the ten biggest clones take up over 1.5%. It was CD45RO-negative cells, positively selected for CCR7, that made up naive CD8 cells, with terminally differentiated effector memory CD45RA+ cells excluded. The sample comprised naive CD8+ T cells from PBMCs. All receptors come from a man younger than 35 in good health. Some clones in this sample may be carry-over from other donors' samples.

The chain employs TRBV28 and TRBJ2-3; 7 positions match TRBD2. The CDR3 is made up of 14 amino acids. After removal of 1 base from V and 7 bases from J, the junction contained 5 bases not matched to a gene. Germline lookup yields CDR1 MDHEN and CDR2 SYDVKM. CDR3 nucleotide sequence: TGTGCCAGCAGTTTATACGGCGGGAGTAATACGCAGTATTTT. It specifies CASSLYGGSNTQYF.

This chain joins TRBV29-1 and TRBJ2-7; D call uncertain. Germline lookup yields CDR1 SQVTM and CDR2 ANQGSEA. Trimming took off 1 base at V and 5 bases at J, with 9 bases between the two ends. CDR3 length: 12 residues. CDR3 nucleotides: TGCAGCGTTGAAGGTGGGTTGGACGAGCAGTACTTC. Residues: CSVEGGLDEQYF.

This chain connects TRBV27 to TRBJ2-7, with D possibly TRBD1 on 5 matching bases. V lost 8 bases to trimming and J lost 6 bases, with 17 bases between them. This CDR3 is 13 amino acids long. The germline CDR1 and CDR2 sequences are MNHEY and SMNVEV (reference sequence). CDR3 DNA sequence: TGTGCCAGCGGGGCAGCCTCCTTTAGCGAGCAGTACTTC. It specifies CASGAASFSEQYF.

This clone was counted a single time. The chain uses TRBV27 and TRBJ2-7; 9 nucleotides agree with TRBD1. CDR3 length: 16 residues. Trimming removed 1 base from V and 2 bases from J; junction bases left unmatched: 6. Germline V CDR1 and CDR2: MNHEY, SMNVEV (reference sequence). The CDR3 region is CASSLLLGQGTYEQYF. CDR3 in DNA: TGTGCCAGCAGTTTATTACTAGGACAGGGGACCTACGAGCAGTACTTC.

V and J are TRBV28 and TRBJ2-7; no reliable D call. The ends were cut back, 1 base at V and 5 bases at J, with 3 bases in the middle. The germline CDR1 and CDR2 sequences are MDHEN and SYDVKM. The CDR3 is made up of 11 amino acids. Here the CDR3 DNA reads TGTGCCAGCAGTTTATTCCACGAGCAGTACTTC. Its protein product is CASSLFHEQYF.

The V call is TRBV19, the J call TRBJ1-5; TRBD1 aligns across 11 bases. V trimming: 7 bases; J trimming: 2 bases; junction bases outside the gene matches: 13. In germline, CDR1 is LNHDA, CDR2 SQIVND (reference sequence). The CDR3 covers 18 residues. The CDR3 reads CASTHPGQGEGGNQPQHF. CDR3 sequence (DNA): TGTGCCAGTACCCACCCGGGACAGGGGGAGGGAGGCAATCAGCCCCAGCATTTT.

Only a few counts were recorded for this clone. This sample includes further DNA sequences coding for the same CDR3. The chain carries TRBV7-9 and TRBJ1-1; D is undetermined. V gave up 0 bases and J gave up 0 bases, with 5 bases separating them. This CDR3 contains 14 residues. CDR1 SEHNR and CDR2 FQNEAQ come from the germline V gene (reference sequence). The CDR3, as DNA: TGTGCCAGCAGCTTAGCCCCGCTGAACACTGAAGCTTTCTTT. It translates to CASSLAPLNTEAFF.

This chain joins TRBV28 and TRBJ2-2, with 8 bases identical to TRBD2. The ends lost 5 bases at V and 2 bases at J; junction bases unmatched: 4. CDR1 MDHEN and CDR2 SYDVKM come from the germline V gene. The CDR3 extends over 15 amino acids. The CDR3 is CASSVLADNTGELFF. The CDR3 DNA sequence: TGTGCCAGCAGTGTACTAGCGGACAACACCGGGGAGCTGTTTTTT.